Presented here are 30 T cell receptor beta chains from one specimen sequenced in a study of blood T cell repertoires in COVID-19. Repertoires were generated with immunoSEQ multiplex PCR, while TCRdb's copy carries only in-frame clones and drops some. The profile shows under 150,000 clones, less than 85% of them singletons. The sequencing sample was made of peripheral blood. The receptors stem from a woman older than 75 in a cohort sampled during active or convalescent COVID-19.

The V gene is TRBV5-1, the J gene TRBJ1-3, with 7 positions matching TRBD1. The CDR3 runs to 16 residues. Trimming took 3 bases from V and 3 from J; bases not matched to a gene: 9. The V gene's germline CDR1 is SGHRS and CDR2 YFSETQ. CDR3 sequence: CASSSGGGLSGNTIYF. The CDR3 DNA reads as TGCGCCAGCAGCTCCGGAGGGGGCCTGAGTGGAAACACCATATATTTT.

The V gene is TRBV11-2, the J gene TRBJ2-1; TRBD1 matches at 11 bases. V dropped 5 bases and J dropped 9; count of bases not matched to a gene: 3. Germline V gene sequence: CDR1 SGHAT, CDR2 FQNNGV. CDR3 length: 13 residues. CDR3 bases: TGTGCCAGCAGCATGGACAGGGGGCTTGAGCAGTTCTTC. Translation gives CASSMDRGLEQFF.

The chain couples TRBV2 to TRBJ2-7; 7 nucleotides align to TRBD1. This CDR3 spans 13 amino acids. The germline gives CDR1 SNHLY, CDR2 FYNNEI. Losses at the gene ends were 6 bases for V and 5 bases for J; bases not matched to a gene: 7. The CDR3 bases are TGTGCCAGCAGCGGGACAGCTCGGAACGAGCAGTACGTC. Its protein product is CASSGTARNEQYV.

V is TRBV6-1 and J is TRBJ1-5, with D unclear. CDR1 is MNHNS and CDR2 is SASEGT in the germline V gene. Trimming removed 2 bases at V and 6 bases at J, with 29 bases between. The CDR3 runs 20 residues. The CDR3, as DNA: TGTGCCAGCAGTGAACCTATACGAGCCGGCGGCATGGTTTTGGGTCAGCCCCAGCATTTT. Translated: CASSEPIRAGGMVLGQPQHF.

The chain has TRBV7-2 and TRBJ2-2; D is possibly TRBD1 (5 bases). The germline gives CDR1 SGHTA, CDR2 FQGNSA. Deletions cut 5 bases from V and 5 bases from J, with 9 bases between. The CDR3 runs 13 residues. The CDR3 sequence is CASSPRTTGELFF. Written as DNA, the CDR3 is TGTGCCAGCAGCCCCCGGACAACCGGGGAGCTGTTTTTT.

CDR3 nucleotides: TGCGCCAGCAGCCGGCAGGGACAGGGGGCGGGGGAGCAGTACTTC. This codes for CASSRQGQGAGEQYF. V is TRBV5-1 and J is TRBJ2-7; 12 nucleotides agree with TRBD1. Germline CDR1 SGHRS, CDR2 YFSETQ. V was clipped by 4 bases and J by 7 bases; unmatched bases: 9. This CDR3 spans 15 amino acids.

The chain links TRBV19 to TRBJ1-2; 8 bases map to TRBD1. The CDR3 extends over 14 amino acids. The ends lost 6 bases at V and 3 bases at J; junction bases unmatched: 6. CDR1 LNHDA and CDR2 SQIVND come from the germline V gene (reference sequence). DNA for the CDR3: TGTGCCAGTAGATCGGTGGGACAGGACTATGGCTACACCTTC. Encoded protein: CASRSVGQDYGYTF.

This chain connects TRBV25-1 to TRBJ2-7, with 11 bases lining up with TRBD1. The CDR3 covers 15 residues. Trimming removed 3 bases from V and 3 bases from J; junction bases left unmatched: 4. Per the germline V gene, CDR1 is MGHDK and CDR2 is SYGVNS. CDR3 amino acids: CASSDPGQGVYEQYV. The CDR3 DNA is TGTGCCAGCAGTGATCCGGGACAGGGGGTCTACGAGCAGTACGTC.

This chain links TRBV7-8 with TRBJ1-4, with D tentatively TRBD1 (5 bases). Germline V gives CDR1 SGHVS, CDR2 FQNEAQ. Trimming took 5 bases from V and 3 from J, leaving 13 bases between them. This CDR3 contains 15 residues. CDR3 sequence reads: CASSPGGRPNEKLFF. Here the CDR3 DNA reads TGTGCCAGCAGCCCGGGGGGGAGGCCTAATGAAAAACTGTTTTTT.

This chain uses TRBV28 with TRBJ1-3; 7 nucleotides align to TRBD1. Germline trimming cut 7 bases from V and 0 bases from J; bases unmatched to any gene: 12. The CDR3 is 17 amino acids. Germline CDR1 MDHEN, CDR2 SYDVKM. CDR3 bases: TGTGCCAGCACCCCGATACTCAGACAGGGCTCTGGAAACACCATATATTTT. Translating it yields CASTPILRQGSGNTIYF.

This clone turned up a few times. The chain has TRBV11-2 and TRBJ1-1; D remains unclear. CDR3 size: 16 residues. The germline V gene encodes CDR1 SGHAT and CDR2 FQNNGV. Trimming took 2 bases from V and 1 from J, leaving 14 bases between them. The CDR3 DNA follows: TGTGCCAGCAGCTTATCGTATTCCAGAAGGAACACTGAAGCTTTCTTT. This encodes CASSLSYSRRNTEAFF.

CDR3 nucleotide sequence: TGTGCCAGCAGTTTGACCGGGACAGTGCTAAATGAAAAACTGTTTTTT. Translating it yields CASSLTGTVLNEKLFF. The chain employs TRBV6-5 and TRBJ1-4; 7 bases map to TRBD1. With V trimmed by 4 bases and J by 5 bases, 10 bases remained unmatched. The CDR3 is 16 amino acids. In germline, CDR1 is MNHEY, CDR2 SVGAGI.

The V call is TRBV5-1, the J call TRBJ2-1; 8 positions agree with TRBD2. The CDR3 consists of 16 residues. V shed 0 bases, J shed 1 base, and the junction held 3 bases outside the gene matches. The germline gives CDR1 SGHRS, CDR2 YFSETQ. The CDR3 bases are TGCGCCAGCAGCTTGGCCCAGCGGGGGTCCTACAATGAGCAGTTCTTC. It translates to CASSLAQRGSYNEQFF.

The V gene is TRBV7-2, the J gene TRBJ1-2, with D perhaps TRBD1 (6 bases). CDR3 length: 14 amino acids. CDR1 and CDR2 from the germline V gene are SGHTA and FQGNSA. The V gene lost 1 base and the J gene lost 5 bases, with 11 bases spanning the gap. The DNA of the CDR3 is TGTGCCAGCAGCTTAGACAGGGCTGCTTATGGCTACACCTTC. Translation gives CASSLDRAAYGYTF.

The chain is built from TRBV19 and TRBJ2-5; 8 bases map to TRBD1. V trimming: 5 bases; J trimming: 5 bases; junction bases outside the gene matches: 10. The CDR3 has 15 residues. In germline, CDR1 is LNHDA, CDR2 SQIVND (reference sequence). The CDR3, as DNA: TGTGCCAGTAGTCTCCCAGGGGGCTGGGTCGAGACCCAGTACTTC. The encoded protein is CASSLPGGWVETQYF.

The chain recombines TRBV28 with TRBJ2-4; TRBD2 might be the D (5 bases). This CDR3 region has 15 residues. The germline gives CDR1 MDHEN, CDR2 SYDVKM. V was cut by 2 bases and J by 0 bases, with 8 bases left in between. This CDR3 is CASSLEGVAKNIQYF. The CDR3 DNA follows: TGTGCCAGCAGTTTAGAGGGCGTAGCCAAAAACATTCAGTACTTC.

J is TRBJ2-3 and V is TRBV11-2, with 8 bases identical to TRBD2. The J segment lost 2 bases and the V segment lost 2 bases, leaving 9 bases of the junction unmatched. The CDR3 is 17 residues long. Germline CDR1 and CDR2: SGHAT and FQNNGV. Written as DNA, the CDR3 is TGTGCCAGCAGCTTACGACTAGCGACCCGAACCACAGATACGCAGTATTTT. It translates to CASSLRLATRTTDTQYF.

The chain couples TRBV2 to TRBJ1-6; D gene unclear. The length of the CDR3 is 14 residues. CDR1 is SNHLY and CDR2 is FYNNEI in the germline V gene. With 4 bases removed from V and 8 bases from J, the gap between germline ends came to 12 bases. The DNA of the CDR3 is TGTGCCAGCAGTGGACTACATTCAGATTCACCCCTCCACTTT. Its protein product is CASSGLHSDSPLHF. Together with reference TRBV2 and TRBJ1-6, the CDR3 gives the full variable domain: EPEVTQTPSHQVTQMGQEVILRCVPISNHLYFYWYRQILGQKVEFLVSFYNNEISEKSEIFDDQFSVERPDGSNFTLKIRSTKLEDSAMYFCASSGLHSDSPLHFGNGTRLTVT.

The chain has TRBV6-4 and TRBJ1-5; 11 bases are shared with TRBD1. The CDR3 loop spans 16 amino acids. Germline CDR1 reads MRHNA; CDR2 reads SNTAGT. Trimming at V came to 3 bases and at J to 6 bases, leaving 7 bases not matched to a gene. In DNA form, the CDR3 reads TGTGCCAGCAGTGAAAAAGGACAGGGGGCGGCTCAGCCCCAGCATTTT. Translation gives CASSEKGQGAAQPQHF.

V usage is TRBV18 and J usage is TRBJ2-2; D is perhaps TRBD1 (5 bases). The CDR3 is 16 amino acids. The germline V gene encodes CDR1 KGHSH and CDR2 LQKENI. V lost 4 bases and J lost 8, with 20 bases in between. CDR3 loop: CASSLPNVGDDGELFF. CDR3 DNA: TGTGCCAGCTCACTCCCGAACGTAGGGGATGATGGGGAGCTGTTTTTT.

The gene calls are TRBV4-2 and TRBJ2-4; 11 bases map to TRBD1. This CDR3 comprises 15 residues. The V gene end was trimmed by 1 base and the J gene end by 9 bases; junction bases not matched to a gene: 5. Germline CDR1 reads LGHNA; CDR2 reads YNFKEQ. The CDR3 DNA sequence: TGTGCCAGCAGCCAAGTTGGGACAGGGGGAGGCATTCAGTACTTC. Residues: CASSQVGTGGGIQYF.

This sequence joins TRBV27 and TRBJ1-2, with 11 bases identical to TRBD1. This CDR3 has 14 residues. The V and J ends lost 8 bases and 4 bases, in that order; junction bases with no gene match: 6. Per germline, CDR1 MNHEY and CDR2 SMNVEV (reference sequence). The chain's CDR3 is CASWTGGALYGYTF. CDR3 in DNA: TGTGCCAGCTGGACAGGGGGCGCCCTCTATGGCTACACCTTC.

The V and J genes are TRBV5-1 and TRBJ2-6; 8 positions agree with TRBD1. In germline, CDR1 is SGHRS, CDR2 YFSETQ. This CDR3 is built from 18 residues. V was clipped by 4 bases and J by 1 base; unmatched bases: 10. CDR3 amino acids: CASSRQGTGLSGANVLTF. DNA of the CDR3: TGCGCCAGCAGCCGCCAGGGGACAGGCCTATCTGGGGCCAACGTCCTGACTTTC.

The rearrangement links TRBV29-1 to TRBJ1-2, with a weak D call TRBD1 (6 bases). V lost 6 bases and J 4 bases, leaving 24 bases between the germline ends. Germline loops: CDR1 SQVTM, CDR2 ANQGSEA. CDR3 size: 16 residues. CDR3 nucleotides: TGCAGCGTAAAAGGAGGGGGGGCGGAATGGCGCTATGGCTACACCTTC. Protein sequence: CSVKGGGAEWRYGYTF. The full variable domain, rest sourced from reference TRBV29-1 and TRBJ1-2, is SAVISQKPSRDICQRGTSLTIQCQVDSQVTMMFWYRQQPGQSLTLIATANQGSEATYESGFVIDKFPISRPNLTFSTLTVSNMSPEDSSIYLCSVKGGGAEWRYGYTFGSGTRLTVV.

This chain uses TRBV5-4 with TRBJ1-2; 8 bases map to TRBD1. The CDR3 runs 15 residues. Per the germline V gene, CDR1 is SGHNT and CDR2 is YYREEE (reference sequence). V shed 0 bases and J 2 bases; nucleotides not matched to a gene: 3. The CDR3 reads CASSLAGQGNYGYTF. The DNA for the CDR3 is TGTGCCAGCAGCTTGGCCGGACAGGGCAACTATGGCTACACCTTC.

CDR3 amino acids: CASSAGQGDEQYF. CDR3 DNA sequence: TGTGCCAGCAGCGCTGGACAGGGCGACGAGCAGTACTTC. This chain joins TRBV5-4 and TRBJ2-7; 8 positions match TRBD1. Germline V gene lookup returns CDR1 SGHNT and CDR2 YYREEE (reference sequence). The CDR3 has 13 amino acids. V dropped 4 bases and J dropped 5; count of bases not matched to a gene: 5.

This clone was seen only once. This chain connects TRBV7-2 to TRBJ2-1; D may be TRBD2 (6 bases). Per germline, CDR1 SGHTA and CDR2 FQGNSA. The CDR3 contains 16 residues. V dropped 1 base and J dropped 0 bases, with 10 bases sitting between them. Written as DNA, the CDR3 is TGTGCCAGCAGCTTAGATATTAGCGGCTCCTACAATGAGCAGTTCTTC. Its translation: CASSLDISGSYNEQFF.

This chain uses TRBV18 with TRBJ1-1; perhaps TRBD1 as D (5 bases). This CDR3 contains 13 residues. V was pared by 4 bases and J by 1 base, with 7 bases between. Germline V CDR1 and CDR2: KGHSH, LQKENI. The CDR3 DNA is TGTGCCAGCTCACGACAGAAGAACACTGAAGCTTTCTTT. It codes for CASSRQKNTEAFF.

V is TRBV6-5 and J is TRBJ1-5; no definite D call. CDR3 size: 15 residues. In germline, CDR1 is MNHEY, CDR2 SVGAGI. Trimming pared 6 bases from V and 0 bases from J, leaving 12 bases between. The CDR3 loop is CASRPKPYSNQPQHF. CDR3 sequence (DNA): TGTGCCAGCAGGCCCAAGCCTTATAGCAATCAGCCCCAGCATTTT.

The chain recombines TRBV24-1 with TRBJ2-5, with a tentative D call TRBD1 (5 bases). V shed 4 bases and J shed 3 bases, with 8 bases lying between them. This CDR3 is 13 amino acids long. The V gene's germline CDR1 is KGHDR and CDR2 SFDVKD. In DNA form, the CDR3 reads TGTGCCACCAGTGAACCAGGGAAAGAGACCCAGTACTTC. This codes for CATSEPGKETQYF.